The rows below give T cell receptor beta chains drawn from one sample of a study of CD8+ T cells in alopecia areata. Libraries were prepared by immunoSEQ multiplex PCR; TCRdb keeps only in-frame clonotypes and omits some of them. The sample holds about 150,000 clones, roughly 44% seen once. Material: CD4+ T cells sorted from blood. The receptors derive from a human donor with alopecia areata. Both conserved end residues are part of each CDR3. The D gene is left open where the match is weak. For some rows the clone size is stated as once, few or many, or as a class when expanded; others skip it.

V,J,D,size,DNA,CDR3
TRBV5-1,TRBJ2-7,TRBD2,NA,TGCGCCAGCAGCTTGGGGACCGGGGGGACCTACGAGCAGTACTTC,CASSLGTGGTYEQYF
TRBV5-1,TRBJ2-7,TRBD1,few,TGCGCCAGCAGCCGGACAGGAACCCTCTACGAGCAGTACTTC,CASSRTGTLYEQYF
TRBV5-6,TRBJ2-6,NA,few,TGTGCCAGCAGCCCGGGTTTAGGACTTGGGGCCAACGTCCTGACTTTC,CASSPGLGLGANVLTF
TRBV9,TRBJ2-7,TRBD1,few,TGTGCCAGCAGCGTAGGGACAGGGTATCGGGAGCAGTACTTC,CASSVGTGYREQYF
TRBV15,TRBJ2-1,TRBD2,NA,TGTGCCACCAGCAGAAGACGCGGGAGTACTAGGGATGAGCAGTTCTTC,CATSRRRGSTRDEQFF
TRBV5-4,TRBJ1-5,NA,NA,TGTGCCAGCAGCTTGGATAGTCAGCCCCAGCATTTT,CASSLDSQPQHF
TRBV28,TRBJ2-3,NA,NA,TGTGCCAGCAGTTTGGGCCGTACCCCTTATACGCAGTATTTT,CASSLGRTPYTQYF
TRBV5-1,TRBJ2-7,NA,NA,TGCGCCAGCAGGATCGGGACCGGACGAGACTACGAGCAGTACTTC,CASRIGTGRDYEQYF
TRBV19,TRBJ1-1,TRBD1,few,TGTGCCAGTAGTAACTCCCCCCGGACAGGGACGGGAGCTTTCTTT,CASSNSPRTGTGAFF
TRBV5-1,TRBJ2-3,NA,few,TGCGCCAGCAGCTTGACTGAGGATACGCAGTATTTT,CASSLTEDTQYF
TRBV9,TRBJ2-3,TRBD1,NA,TGTGCCAGCAGCGTTGGACAGGCCTACACAGATACGCAGTATTTT,CASSVGQAYTDTQYF
TRBV10-3,TRBJ2-5,NA,NA,TGTGCCATCAGTGTCAGCAAAGAGACCCAGTACTTC,CAISVSKETQYF